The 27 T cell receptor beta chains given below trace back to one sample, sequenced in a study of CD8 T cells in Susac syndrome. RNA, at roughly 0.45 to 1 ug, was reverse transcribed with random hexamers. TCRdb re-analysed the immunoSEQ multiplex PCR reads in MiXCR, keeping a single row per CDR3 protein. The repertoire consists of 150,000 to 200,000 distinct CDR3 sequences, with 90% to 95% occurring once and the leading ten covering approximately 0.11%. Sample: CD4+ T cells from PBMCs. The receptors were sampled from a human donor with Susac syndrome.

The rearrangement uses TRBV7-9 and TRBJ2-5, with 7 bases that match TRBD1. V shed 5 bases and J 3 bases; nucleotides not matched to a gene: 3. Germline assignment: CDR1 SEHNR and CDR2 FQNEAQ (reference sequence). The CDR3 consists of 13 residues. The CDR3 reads CASSRTGEETQYF. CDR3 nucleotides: TGTGCCAGCAGCCGTACAGGGGAAGAGACCCAGTACTTC.

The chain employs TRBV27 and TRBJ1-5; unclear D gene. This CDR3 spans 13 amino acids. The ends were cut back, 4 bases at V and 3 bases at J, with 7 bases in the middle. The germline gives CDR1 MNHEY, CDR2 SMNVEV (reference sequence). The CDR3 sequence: CASSSAYNQPQHF. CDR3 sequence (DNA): TGTGCCAGCAGTTCTGCCTACAATCAGCCCCAGCATTTT.

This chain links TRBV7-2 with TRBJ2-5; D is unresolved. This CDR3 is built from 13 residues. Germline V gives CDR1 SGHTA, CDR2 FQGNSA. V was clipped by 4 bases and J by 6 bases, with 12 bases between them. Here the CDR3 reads CASSSDGFKTQYF. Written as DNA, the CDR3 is TGTGCCAGCAGCTCGGACGGGTTTAAGACCCAGTACTTC.

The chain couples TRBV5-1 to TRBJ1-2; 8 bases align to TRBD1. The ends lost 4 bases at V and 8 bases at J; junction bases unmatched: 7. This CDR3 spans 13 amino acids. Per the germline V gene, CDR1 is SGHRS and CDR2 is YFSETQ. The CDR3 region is CASSPDRGWGYTF. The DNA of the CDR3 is TGCGCCAGCAGCCCCGACAGGGGATGGGGCTACACCTTC.

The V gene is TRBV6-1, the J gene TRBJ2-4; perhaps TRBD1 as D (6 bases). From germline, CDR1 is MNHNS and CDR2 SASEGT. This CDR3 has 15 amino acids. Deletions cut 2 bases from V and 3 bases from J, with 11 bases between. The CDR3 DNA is TGTGCCAGCAGTGAAATGGGGGCTGACAAAAACATTCAGTACTTC. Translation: CASSEMGADKNIQYF.

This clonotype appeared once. The CDR3, as DNA: TGTGCCATACCTAGCGGGGGCCGATCTTACAATGAGCAGTTCTTC. This gives the protein CAIPSGGRSYNEQFF. The chain uses TRBV30 and TRBJ2-1, with 10 nucleotides matching TRBD2. Looked up from germline, CDR1 is GTSNPN and CDR2 is SVGIG (reference sequence). The CDR3 runs 15 residues. With V trimmed by 8 bases and J by 4 bases, 11 bases remained unmatched.

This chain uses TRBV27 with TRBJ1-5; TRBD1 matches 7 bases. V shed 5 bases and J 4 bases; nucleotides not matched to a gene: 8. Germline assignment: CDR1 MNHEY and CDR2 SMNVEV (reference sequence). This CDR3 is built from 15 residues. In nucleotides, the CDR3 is TGTGCCAGCAGTCCCGGACAGGTCAAGAATCAGCCCCAGCATTTT. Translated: CASSPGQVKNQPQHF.

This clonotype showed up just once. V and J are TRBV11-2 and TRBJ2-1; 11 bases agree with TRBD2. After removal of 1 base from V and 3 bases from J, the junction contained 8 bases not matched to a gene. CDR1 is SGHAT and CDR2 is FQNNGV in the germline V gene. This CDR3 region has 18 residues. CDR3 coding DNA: TGTGCCAGCAGCTTAGTGATGGGACTAGCGGCCCTCTACAATGAGCAGTTCTTC. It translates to CASSLVMGLAALYNEQFF.

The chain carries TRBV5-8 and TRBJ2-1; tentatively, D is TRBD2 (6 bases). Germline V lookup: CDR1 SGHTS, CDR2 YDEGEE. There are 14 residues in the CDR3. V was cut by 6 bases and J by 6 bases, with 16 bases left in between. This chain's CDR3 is CASIAVLSLNEQFF. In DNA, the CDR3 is TGTGCCAGCATAGCGGTGCTGTCCCTCAATGAGCAGTTCTTC.

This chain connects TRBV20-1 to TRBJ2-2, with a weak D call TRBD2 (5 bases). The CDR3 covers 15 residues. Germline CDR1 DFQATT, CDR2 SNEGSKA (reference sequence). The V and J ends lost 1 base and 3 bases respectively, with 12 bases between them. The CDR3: CSARGYEGDTGELFF. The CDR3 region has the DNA TGCAGTGCTAGAGGGTATGAGGGCGACACCGGGGAGCTGTTTTTT.

CDR3 sequence (DNA): TGTGCCAGCAGCATATCACCGTGGACTAGCGGGGGGGAAGAGACCCAGTACTTC. It translates to CASSISPWTSGGEETQYF. This chain links TRBV6-1 with TRBJ2-5; TRBD2 agrees at 15 bases. The germline V gene has CDR1 MNHNS and CDR2 SASEGT. This CDR3 spans 18 amino acids. Trimming removed 6 bases from V and 3 bases from J; junction bases left unmatched: 11.

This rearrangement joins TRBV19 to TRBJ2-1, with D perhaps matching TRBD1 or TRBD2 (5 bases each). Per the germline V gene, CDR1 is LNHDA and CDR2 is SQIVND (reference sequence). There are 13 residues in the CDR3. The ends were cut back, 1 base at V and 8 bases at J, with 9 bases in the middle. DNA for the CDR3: TGTGCCAGTAGTATAGGGGGGAGATATGAGCAGTTCTTC. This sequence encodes CASSIGGRYEQFF.

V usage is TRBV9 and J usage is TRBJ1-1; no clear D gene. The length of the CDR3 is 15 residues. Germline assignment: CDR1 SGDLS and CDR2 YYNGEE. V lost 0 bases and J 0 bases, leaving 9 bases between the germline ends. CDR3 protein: CASSVDPRLNTEAFF. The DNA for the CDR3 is TGTGCCAGCAGCGTAGACCCTCGGCTGAACACTGAAGCTTTCTTT.

CDR3 nucleotides: TGTGCCAGCAGCCCCCAAGACAGGAGTGGTACACCCCTCCACTTT. Its translation: CASSPQDRSGTPLHF. The chain employs TRBV9 and TRBJ1-6; D is possibly TRBD1 (6 bases). The CDR3 runs 15 residues. CDR1 SGDLS and CDR2 YYNGEE come from the germline V gene. Trimming left V 4 bases short and J 11 bases short, with 19 bases between.

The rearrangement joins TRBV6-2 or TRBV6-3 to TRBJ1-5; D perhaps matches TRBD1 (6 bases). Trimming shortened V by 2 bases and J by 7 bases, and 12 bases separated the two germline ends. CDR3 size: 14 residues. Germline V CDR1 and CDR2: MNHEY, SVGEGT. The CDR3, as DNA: TGTGCCAGCAGTTACCGCCAGGGGAGACAGCCCCAGCATTTT. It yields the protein CASSYRQGRQPQHF.

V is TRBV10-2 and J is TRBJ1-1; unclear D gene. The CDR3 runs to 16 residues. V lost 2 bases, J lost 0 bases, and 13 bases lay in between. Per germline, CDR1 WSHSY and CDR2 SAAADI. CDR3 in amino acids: CASSEHLSVMNTEAFF. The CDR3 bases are TGCGCCAGCAGTGAGCACCTTTCAGTGATGAACACTGAAGCTTTCTTT.

The CDR3 spells CASSYGTVGYTF. DNA of the CDR3: TGTGCCAGCAGTTACGGGACAGTCGGCTACACCTTC. J is TRBJ1-2 and V is TRBV6-2 or TRBV6-3; 7 nucleotides line up with TRBD1. The V gene's germline CDR1 is MNHEY and CDR2 SVGEGT. There are 12 residues in the CDR3. V was clipped by 2 bases and J by 8 bases; unmatched bases: 2.

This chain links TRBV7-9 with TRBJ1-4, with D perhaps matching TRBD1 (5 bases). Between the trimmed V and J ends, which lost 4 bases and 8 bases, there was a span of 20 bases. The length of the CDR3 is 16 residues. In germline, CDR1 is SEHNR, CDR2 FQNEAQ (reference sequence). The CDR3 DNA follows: TGTGCCAGCAGCTCGACTCCGGGCAGGGTTGGGGAAAAACTGTTTTTT. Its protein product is CASSSTPGRVGEKLFF.

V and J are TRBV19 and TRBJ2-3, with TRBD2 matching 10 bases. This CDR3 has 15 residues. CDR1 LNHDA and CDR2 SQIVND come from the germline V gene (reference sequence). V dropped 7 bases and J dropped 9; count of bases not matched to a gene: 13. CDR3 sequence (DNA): TGTGCCAGTACCCCGGTGGCTAGCGGGAGTCCCACGCAGTATTTT. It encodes CASTPVASGSPTQYF.

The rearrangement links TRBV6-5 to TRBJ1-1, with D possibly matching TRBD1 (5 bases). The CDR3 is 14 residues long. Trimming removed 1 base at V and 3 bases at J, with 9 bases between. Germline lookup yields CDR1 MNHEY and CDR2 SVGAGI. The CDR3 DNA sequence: TGTGCCAGCAGTTACTACGGGGGGGACACTGAAGCTTTCTTT. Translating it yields CASSYYGGDTEAFF.

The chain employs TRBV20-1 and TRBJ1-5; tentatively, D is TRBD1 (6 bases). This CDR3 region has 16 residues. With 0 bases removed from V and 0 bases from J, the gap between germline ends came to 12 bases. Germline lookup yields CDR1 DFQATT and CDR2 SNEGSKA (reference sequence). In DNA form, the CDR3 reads TGCAGTGCTAGAGATTCAAACAGGGATAGCAATCAGCCCCAGCATTTT. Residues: CSARDSNRDSNQPQHF.

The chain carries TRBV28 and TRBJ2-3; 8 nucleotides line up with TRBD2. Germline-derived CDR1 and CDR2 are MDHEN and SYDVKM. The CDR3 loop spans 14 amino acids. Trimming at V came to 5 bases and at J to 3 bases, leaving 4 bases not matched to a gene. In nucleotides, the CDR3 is TGTGCCAGCAGTAGCGGGGGCGCGACAGATACGCAGTATTTT. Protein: CASSSGGATDTQYF.

The DNA of the CDR3 is TGTGCCAGCAGCCAAGAGGCGGGACAGGGGAATTCACCCCTCCACTTT. This sequence encodes CASSQEAGQGNSPLHF. The chain joins TRBV14 to TRBJ1-6; 10 nucleotides line up with TRBD1. CDR1 and CDR2 from the germline V gene are SGHDN and FVKESK. The junction had 3 bases not matched to a gene; V was cut back by 0 bases and J by 7 bases. The CDR3 runs 16 residues. Full variable domain (outside the CDR3, taken from reference TRBV14 and TRBJ1-6): EAGVTQFPSHSVIEKGQTVTLRCDPISGHDNLYWYRRVMGKEIKFLLHFVKESKQDESGMPNNRFLAERTGGTYSTLKVQPAELEDSGVYFCASSQEAGQGNSPLHFGNGTRLTVT.

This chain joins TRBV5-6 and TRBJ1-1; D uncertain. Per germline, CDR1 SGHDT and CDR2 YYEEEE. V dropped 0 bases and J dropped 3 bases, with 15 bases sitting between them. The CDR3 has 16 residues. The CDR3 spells CASSLVGQVGDTEAFF. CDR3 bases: TGTGCCAGCAGCTTGGTAGGGCAGGTTGGTGACACTGAAGCTTTCTTT.

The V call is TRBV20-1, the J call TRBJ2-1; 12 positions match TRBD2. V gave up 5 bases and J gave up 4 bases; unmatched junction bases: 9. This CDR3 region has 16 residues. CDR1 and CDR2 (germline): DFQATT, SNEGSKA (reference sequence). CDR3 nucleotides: TGCAGTGCTCCTTCACGACTAGCGGGGGAGTACAATGAGCAGTTCTTC. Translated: CSAPSRLAGEYNEQFF.

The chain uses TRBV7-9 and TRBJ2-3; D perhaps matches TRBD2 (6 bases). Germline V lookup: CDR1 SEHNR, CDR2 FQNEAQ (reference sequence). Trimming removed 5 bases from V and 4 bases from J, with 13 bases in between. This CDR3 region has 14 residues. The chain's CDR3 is CASSPTRSADTQYF. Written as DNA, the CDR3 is TGTGCCAGCAGCCCGACTAGAAGCGCAGATACGCAGTATTTT.

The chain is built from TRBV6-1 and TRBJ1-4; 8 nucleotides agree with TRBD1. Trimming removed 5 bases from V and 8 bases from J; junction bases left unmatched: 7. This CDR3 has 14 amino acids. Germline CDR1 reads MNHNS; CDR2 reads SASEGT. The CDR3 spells CASSRQGAREKLFF. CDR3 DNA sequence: TGTGCCAGCAGTCGCCAGGGGGCTCGGGAAAAACTGTTTTTT.